Listed below are T cell receptor beta chains from one sample, sequenced in a study of cytomegalovirus exposure and HLA in healthy donors. Profiling relied on immunoSEQ multiplex PCR, and the TCRdb table lists in-frame clones only, not all of them. The profile shows roughly 50,000 clones, around 93% of them singletons. Sequencing input: PBMCs. These receptors came from a woman under 30 in good health and CMV-seropositive. Each CDR3 is given with its conserved first and last residue. Fields, in order: CDR3 protein, CDR3 DNA, J gene, D gene, clone size, V gene, CDR3 length. D genes are given only for firm matches. Size is omitted from some rows. Given values are once, few, many or a class for expanded clones.

CDR3 protein: CASRRITGGTDTQYF
CDR3 DNA: TGTGCCAGCAGGCGCATCACAGGGGGCACAGATACGCAGTATTTT
J gene: TRBJ2-3
D gene: TRBD1
clone size: -
V gene: TRBV6-5
CDR3 length: 15

CDR3 protein: CASSPGVSGEQYF
CDR3 DNA: TGTGCCAGCAGTCCTGGGGTGTCGGGGGAGCAGTACTTC
J gene: TRBJ2-7
D gene: -
clone size: -
V gene: TRBV5-6
CDR3 length: 13

CDR3 protein: CASTRQFPNYGYTF
CDR3 DNA: TGTGCCAGCACTCGACAGTTCCCTAACTATGGCTACACCTTC
J gene: TRBJ1-2
D gene: -
clone size: -
V gene: TRBV6-1
CDR3 length: 14

CDR3 protein: CASSSLGQGVRGYTF
CDR3 DNA: TGTGCCAGCAGCTCCCTTGGACAGGGGGTGAGAGGCTACACCTTC
J gene: TRBJ1-2
D gene: TRBD1
clone size: -
V gene: TRBV7-2
CDR3 length: 15

CDR3 protein: CASSLGPKGQPNTIYF
CDR3 DNA: TGTGCCAGCAGCTTAGGCCCCAAGGGGCAGCCAAACACCATATATTTT
J gene: TRBJ1-3
D gene: -
clone size: -
V gene: TRBV13
CDR3 length: 16

CDR3 protein: CASSLGRTGAPHEQYF
CDR3 DNA: TGTGCCAGCAGCTTAGGTAGGACAGGGGCACCCCACGAGCAGTACTTC
J gene: TRBJ2-7
D gene: TRBD1
clone size: -
V gene: TRBV13
CDR3 length: 16

CDR3 protein: CASSRTGREKLFF
CDR3 DNA: TGTGCCAGCAGTAGGACAGGGAGGGAAAAACTGTTTTTT
J gene: TRBJ1-4
D gene: TRBD1
clone size: -
V gene: TRBV28
CDR3 length: 13

CDR3 protein: CASSPRQTDYGYTF
CDR3 DNA: TGTGCCAGCAGCCCCAGACAGACTGACTATGGCTACACCTTC
J gene: TRBJ1-2
D gene: -
clone size: once
V gene: TRBV5-5
CDR3 length: 14

CDR3 protein: CASSRSMNTEAFF
CDR3 DNA: TGCGCCAGCAGCCGTTCCATGAACACTGAAGCTTTCTTT
J gene: TRBJ1-1
D gene: -
clone size: -
V gene: TRBV4-3
CDR3 length: 13

CDR3 protein: CASSEAIQEAFF
CDR3 DNA: TGTGCCAGCAGTGAAGCGATCCAGGAAGCTTTCTTT
J gene: TRBJ1-1
D gene: -
clone size: once
V gene: TRBV6-1
CDR3 length: 12

CDR3 protein: CASRHNMNTEAFF
CDR3 DNA: TGTGCCAGCAGACATAACATGAACACTGAAGCTTTCTTT
J gene: TRBJ1-1
D gene: -
clone size: -
V gene: TRBV6-4
CDR3 length: 13

CDR3 protein: CASSLGPWTGGGRDEQYF
CDR3 DNA: TGTGCCAGCAGCTTAGGACCCTGGACTGGGGGGGGCAGAGACGAGCAGTACTTC
J gene: TRBJ2-7
D gene: -
clone size: once
V gene: TRBV7-2
CDR3 length: 18

CDR3 protein: CASSTGGVAFF
CDR3 DNA: TGTGCCAGCAGCACAGGGGGGGTAGCTTTCTTT
J gene: TRBJ1-1
D gene: TRBD1
clone size: -
V gene: TRBV6-5
CDR3 length: 11

CDR3 protein: CASSYSGTPSYEQYF
CDR3 DNA: TGTGCCAGCAGCTACTCCGGGACTCCCTCCTACGAGCAGTACTTC
J gene: TRBJ2-7
D gene: -
clone size: -
V gene: TRBV5-4
CDR3 length: 15

CDR3 protein: CASSLAGGGEKLFF
CDR3 DNA: TGCGCCAGCAGCTTGGCAGGGGGCGGCGAAAAACTGTTTTTT
J gene: TRBJ1-4
D gene: TRBD1
clone size: -
V gene: TRBV5-1
CDR3 length: 14

CDR3 protein: CASSPEGTGNGLEQFF
CDR3 DNA: TGTGCCAGCAGCCCGGAAGGGACAGGTAACGGCCTCGAGCAGTTCTTC
J gene: TRBJ2-1
D gene: TRBD1
clone size: once
V gene: TRBV5-4
CDR3 length: 16

CDR3 protein: CASSIGVEAFF
CDR3 DNA: TGTGCCAGTAGTATCGGGGTTGAAGCTTTCTTT
J gene: TRBJ1-1
D gene: -
clone size: -
V gene: TRBV19
CDR3 length: 11

CDR3 protein: CASSVGGQGTDTQYF
CDR3 DNA: TGTGCCAGCAGCGTAGGGGGACAGGGGACAGATACGCAGTATTTT
J gene: TRBJ2-3
D gene: TRBD1
clone size: -
V gene: TRBV9
CDR3 length: 15

CDR3 protein: CASSITSGGTGNEQFF
CDR3 DNA: TGTGCCAGCAGCATTACTAGCGGGGGAACGGGGAATGAGCAGTTCTTC
J gene: TRBJ2-1
D gene: -
clone size: -
V gene: TRBV21-1
CDR3 length: 16

CDR3 protein: CASSVHRAKNTEAFF
CDR3 DNA: TGCGCCAGCAGCGTCCACAGGGCGAAAAACACTGAAGCTTTCTTT
J gene: TRBJ1-1
D gene: -
clone size: -
V gene: TRBV5-1
CDR3 length: 15

CDR3 protein: CASSSSGVNEQFF
CDR3 DNA: TGCGCCAGCAGCTCCTCCGGGGTTAATGAGCAGTTCTTC
J gene: TRBJ2-1
D gene: -
clone size: -
V gene: TRBV5-1
CDR3 length: 13

CDR3 protein: CASSQDPGSPYEQYF
CDR3 DNA: TGCGCCAGCAGCCAAGATCCGGGGTCCCCCTACGAGCAGTACTTC
J gene: TRBJ2-7
D gene: -
clone size: -
V gene: TRBV4-1
CDR3 length: 15

CDR3 protein: CASSLEVPGRNGYTF
CDR3 DNA: TGTGCCAGCAGCTTAGAAGTCCCAGGGAGGAATGGCTACACCTTC
J gene: TRBJ1-2
D gene: -
clone size: -
V gene: TRBV7-9
CDR3 length: 15

CDR3 protein: CASSPELQGTEQYF
CDR3 DNA: TGTGCCAGCAGCCCTGAACTCCAGGGTACCGAGCAGTACTTC
J gene: TRBJ2-7
D gene: -
clone size: -
V gene: TRBV11-2
CDR3 length: 14

CDR3 protein: CASAPWGTGQGYTGELFF
CDR3 DNA: TGTGCCAGCGCCCCTTGGGGGACGGGACAGGGGTACACCGGGGAGCTGTTTTTT
J gene: TRBJ2-2
D gene: TRBD1
clone size: -
V gene: TRBV27
CDR3 length: 18